These 4 T cell receptor beta chains were all obtained from the same sample, sequenced in a study of T cell responses to AZD1222 COVID-19 vaccine. TCRdb's table, derived via immunoSEQ multiplex PCR, lists solely in-frame clones and lacks some. The repertoire consists of approximately 170,000 clones, with less than 95% occurring once and the leading ten covering 4% to 5.5%. The starting material was peripheral blood, obtained on day 0 of AZD1222 vaccination. These TCRs come from an adult in good health.

The chain carries TRBV11-2 and TRBJ1-3; no clear D. The CDR3 loop spans 13 amino acids. The V gene lost 7 bases and the J gene lost 4 bases, with 11 bases spanning the gap. The V gene's germline CDR1 is SGHAT and CDR2 FQNNGV. The CDR3 reads CASKNTPGNTIYF. CDR3 nucleotides: TGTGCCAGCAAAAACACCCCCGGAAACACCATATATTTT. The full variable domain, in which reference TRBV11-2 and TRBJ1-3 provide the parts outside the CDR3, is EAGVAQSPRYKIIEKRQSVAFWCNPISGHATLYWYQQILGQGPKLLIQFQNNGVVDDSQLPKDRFSAERLKGVDSTLKIQPAKLEDSAVYLCASKNTPGNTIYFGEGSWLTVV.

V is TRBV11-3 and J is TRBJ2-7; D might be TRBD1 or TRBD2, each matching 6 bases. The CDR3 is 13 residues long. Germline CDR1 is SGHNT and CDR2 is YENEEA. V was cut by 8 bases and J by 6 bases, with 17 bases left in between. The CDR3 bases are TGTGCCAGCGGAGGGGGAGTTCGAGGCGAGCAGTACTTC. As protein: CASGGGVRGEQYF.

The chain uses TRBV3-1 (or the pseudogene TRBV3-2) and TRBJ1-5, with 9 positions matching TRBD1. Germline trimming cut 4 bases from V and 4 bases from J; bases unmatched to any gene: 5. The germline CDR1 and CDR2 sequences are LGHDT and YNNKEL (reference sequence). The CDR3 contains 15 residues. CDR3 DNA: TGTGCCAGCAGCCTCGGACAGGGGAGAAATCAGCCCCAGCATTTT. It translates to CASSLGQGRNQPQHF.

The chain employs TRBV19 and TRBJ1-1, with a tentative D call TRBD1 (6 bases). This CDR3 is built from 15 residues. Trimming pared 0 bases from V and 1 base from J, leaving 9 bases between. The germline V gene has CDR1 LNHDA and CDR2 SQIVND (reference sequence). CDR3 DNA: TGTGCCAGTAGTATAGAAAACAGGGAGAACACTGAAGCTTTCTTT. Translating gives CASSIENRENTEAFF.